This T cell receptor beta chain was identified in a study of a mutant IDH1 vaccine in newly diagnosed glioma. Looking at the study overall: Patients underwent eight vaccinations, which took place in weeks 1, 3, 5, 7, 11, 15, 19 and 23. The study started vaccination 4-6 weeks after radiotherapy alone, or with temozolomide cycles. Receipt of radiotherapy, temozolomide, or both preceded the study, and most received both. Study conclusions and caveats: In around 93% of patients, immune responses induced by the vaccine occurred.

Details on this clone: Antigen unknown.

This CDR3 region has 16 residues. Trimming left V 0 bases short and J 6 bases short, with 14 bases between. Germline V gene sequence: CDR1 MNHEY, CDR2 SVGAGI. Sequencing used immunoSEQ multiplex PCR; TCRdb keeps in-frame clones, though not all of them. The sample carries roughly 43,000 clones, 65% to 85% recorded once. This sample's time point: week 23, last vaccination. Alongside topical imiquimod, each dose of vaccine comprised 300 ug of mutant IDH1 20-mer peptide. The receptor's source is a woman aged 18 to 35 with glioma. Some clones in this sample may be carry-over from other donors' samples. The V and J genes are TRBV6-5 and TRBJ1-4; maybe TRBD1 (5 bases). Sequencing used PBMCs, obtained from a glioma patient whose treatment included an IDH1 peptide vaccine. Written as DNA, the CDR3 is TGTGCCAGCAGTTACTCCCTCCGGGACCCAGATGAAAAACTGTTTTTT. Amino acids: CASSYSLRDPDEKLFF.